This passage covers 5 T cell receptor beta chains from one sample sequenced in a study of identical twins. One entry per CDR3 protein results from TCRdb running MiXCR on the 5' RACE reads. Of around 140,000 distinct CDR3 sequences in the sample, approximately 4% were seen once. The sequencing input was memory T cells sorted from blood. The origin of the receptors is a young man in good health.

This clonotype was observed many times. The V and J genes are TRBV24-1 and TRBJ2-2; TRBD1 or TRBD2 may be the D gene (5 bases each). The CDR3 runs 16 residues. V was pared by 1 base and J by 5 bases, with 13 bases between. The germline CDR1 and CDR2 sequences are KGHDR and SFDVKD. This CDR3 reads CATSDFGTERTGELFF. The CDR3 nucleotides read TGTGCCACCAGTGATTTTGGGACCGAGAGGACCGGGGAGCTGTTTTTT.

A few counts support this clonotype. CDR3: CASSLDRNQPQHF. The CDR3 bases are TGTGCCAGCAGCTTAGATCGGAATCAGCCCCAGCATTTT. The J gene is TRBJ1-5, the V gene TRBV11-2; D is undetermined. The V gene lost 0 bases and the J gene lost 4 bases, with 4 bases spanning the gap. This CDR3 is built from 13 residues. The germline V gene encodes CDR1 SGHAT and CDR2 FQNNGV.

This clonotype was recorded at least ten times. The chain recombines TRBV7-9 with TRBJ2-7; TRBD1 might be the D (6 bases). V shed 1 base and J shed 0 bases, with 10 bases lying between them. Germline loops: CDR1 SEHNR, CDR2 FQNEAQ (reference sequence). This CDR3 spans 15 amino acids. The CDR3 sequence is CASSLVGGYSYEQYF. DNA for the CDR3: TGTGCCAGCAGCTTAGTAGGGGGTTACTCCTACGAGCAGTACTTC.

As for this clonotype: This may come from a read error, since a much larger clone is one base off. This sequence joins TRBV11-3 and TRBJ2-5, with D maybe TRBD1 (5 bases). The CDR3 runs 13 residues. V gave up 8 bases and J gave up 1 base, with 11 bases separating them. The germline gives CDR1 SGHNT, CDR2 YENEEA. In nucleotides, the CDR3 is TGTGCCAGCCGTCCTGACAGCCAAGAGACCCAGTACTTC. Translating it yields CASRPDSQETQYF.

This clonotype was observed many times. The chain couples TRBV20-1 to TRBJ2-5, with D perhaps TRBD1 or TRBD2 (5 bases each). This CDR3 has 16 amino acids. V lost 0 bases and J lost 5, with 19 bases in between. CDR1 is DFQATT and CDR2 is SNEGSKA in the germline V gene (reference sequence). CDR3 in DNA: TGCAGTGCTAGAGATGTGGGACGGAGGTCTCGGGAGACCCAGTACTTC. Translated: CSARDVGRRSRETQYF.